This T cell receptor (beta chain) stems from a study of CD8 T cells in ankylosing spondylitis. Study-level points and caveats: In reactive arthritis synovial fluid and blood, some motif variants had been reported before.

CDR1 and CDR2 (germline): SQVTM, ANQGSEA. Trimming removed 5 bases from V and 0 bases from J; junction bases left unmatched: 4. The CDR3 extends over 14 amino acids. Via MiXCR, TCRdb re-called the 5' RACE reads, giving one row per CDR3 protein. The table shows roughly 68,000 distinct CDR3 sequences, with around 6.4% occurring only once. This clonotype was seen ten or more times. Its antigen is not known. This sequence joins TRBV29-1 and TRBJ1-5, with 7 bases aligning to TRBD1. The sample comprised synovial fluid, either unsorted or a sorted T cell fraction (not recorded which). The origin of this receptor is a male donor with ankylosing spondylitis. CDR3 loop: CSVRDSHSNQPQHF. The CDR3 bases are TGCAGCGTTCGGGACAGTCATAGCAATCAGCCCCAGCATTTT.